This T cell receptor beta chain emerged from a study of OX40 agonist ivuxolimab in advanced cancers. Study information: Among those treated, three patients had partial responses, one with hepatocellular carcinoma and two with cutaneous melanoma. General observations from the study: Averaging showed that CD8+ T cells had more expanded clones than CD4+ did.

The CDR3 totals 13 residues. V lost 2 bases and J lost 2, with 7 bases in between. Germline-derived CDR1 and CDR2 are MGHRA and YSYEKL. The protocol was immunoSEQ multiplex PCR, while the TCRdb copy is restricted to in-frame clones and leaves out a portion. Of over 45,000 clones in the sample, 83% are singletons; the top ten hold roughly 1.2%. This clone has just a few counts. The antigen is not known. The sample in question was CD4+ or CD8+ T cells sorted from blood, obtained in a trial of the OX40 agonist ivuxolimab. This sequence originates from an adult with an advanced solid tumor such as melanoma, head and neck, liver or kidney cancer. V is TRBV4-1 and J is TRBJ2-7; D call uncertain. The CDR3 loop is CASSQNSAYEQYF. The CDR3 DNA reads TGCGCCAGCAGCCAAAACAGTGCCTACGAGCAGTACTTC.